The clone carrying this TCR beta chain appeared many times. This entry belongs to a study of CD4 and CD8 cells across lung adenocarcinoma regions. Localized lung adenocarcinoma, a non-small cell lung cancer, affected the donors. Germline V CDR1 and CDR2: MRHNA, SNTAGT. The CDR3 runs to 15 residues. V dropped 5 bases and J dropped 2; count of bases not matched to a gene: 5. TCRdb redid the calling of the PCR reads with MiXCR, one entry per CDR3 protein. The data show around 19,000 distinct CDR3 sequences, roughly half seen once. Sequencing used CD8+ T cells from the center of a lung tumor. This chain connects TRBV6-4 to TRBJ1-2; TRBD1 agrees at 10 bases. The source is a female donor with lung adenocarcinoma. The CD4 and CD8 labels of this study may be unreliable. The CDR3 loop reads CASSPWTGGNYGYTF. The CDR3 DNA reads TGTGCCAGCAGTCCCTGGACAGGGGGAAACTATGGCTACACCTTC.